The entry that follows covers one T cell receptor (beta chain) sequence. CDR3 size: 14 residues. Germline values: CDR1 LGHDT, CDR2 YNNKEL (reference sequence). V was trimmed by 7 bases and J by 2 bases, leaving 14 bases between them. Source study methods: Estimated nucleated cell counts came from reference gene primer amplification. This table comes from immunoSEQ multiplex PCR, and its TCRdb copy is limited to in-frame clones, with some not included. V and J calls and clone size are copied from that table; D and trimming were computed from the DNA. Of around 100,000 clones listed, around 84% are singletons. The data were obtained in a study of blood T cell repertoires in COVID-19. In the study overall: COVID-19 samples collected from the United States, Italy and Spain covered acute and convalescent phases. The cDNA or gDNA used as material had been derived from T cells, B-cell-depleted T cells, or PBMCs.

The source material was peripheral blood. The clonotype originates from a human donor in a cohort sampled during active COVID-19. The chain has TRBV3-1 (or the pseudogene TRBV3-2) and TRBJ1-1; no clear D gene. This CDR3 is CASTSHSLNTEAFF. The CDR3 DNA reads as TGTGCCAGCACCAGCCATTCACTAAACACTGAAGCTTTCTTT.